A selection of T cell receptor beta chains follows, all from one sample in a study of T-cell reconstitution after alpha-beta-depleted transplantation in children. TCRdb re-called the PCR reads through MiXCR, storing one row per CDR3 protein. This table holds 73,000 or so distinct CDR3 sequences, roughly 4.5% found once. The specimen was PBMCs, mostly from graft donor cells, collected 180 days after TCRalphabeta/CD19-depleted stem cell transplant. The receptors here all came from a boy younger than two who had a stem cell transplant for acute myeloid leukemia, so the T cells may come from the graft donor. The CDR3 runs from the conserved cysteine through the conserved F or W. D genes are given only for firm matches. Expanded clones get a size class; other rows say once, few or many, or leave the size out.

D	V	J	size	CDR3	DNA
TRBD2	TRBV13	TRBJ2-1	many	CASTERLAGGISYNEQFF	TGTGCCAGCACCGAACGGTTAGCGGGGGGCATCTCCTACAATGAGCAGTTCTTC
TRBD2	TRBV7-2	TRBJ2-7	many	CASSLAASGGLHEQYF	TGTGCCAGCAGCTTAGCGGCGTCGGGGGGGCTGCACGAGCAGTACTTC
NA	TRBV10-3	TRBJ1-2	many	CAISEDRLGGYTF	TGTGCCATCAGTGAGGACAGACTTGGAGGCTACACCTTC
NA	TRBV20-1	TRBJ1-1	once	CSARDLGRGSSEAFF	TGCAGTGCTAGAGATCTCGGCAGGGGATCGTCCGAAGCTTTCTTT
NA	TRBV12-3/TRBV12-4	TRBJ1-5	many	CASTSRSWRQPQHF	TGTGCCAGCACCTCTCGTTCCTGGCGGCAGCCCCAGCATTTT
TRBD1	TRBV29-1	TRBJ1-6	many	CSGRGQGNSPLHF	TGCAGCGGGCGGGGACAGGGTAATTCACCCCTCCACTTT
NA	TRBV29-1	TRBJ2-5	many	CSVVEPQETQYF	TGCAGCGTCGTAGAGCCACAAGAGACCCAGTACTTC
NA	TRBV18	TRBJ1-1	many	CASSPQGLMNTEAFF	TGTGCCAGCTCACCACAGGGCCTGATGAACACTGAAGCTTTCTTT
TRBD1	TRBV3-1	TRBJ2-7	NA	CASSKGTVSAYEQYF	TGTGCCAGCTCCAAAGGGACAGTGAGCGCCTACGAGCAGTACTTC
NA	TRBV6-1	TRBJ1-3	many	CASSIAQTESGNTIYF	TGTGCCAGCAGCATTGCTCAGACGGAGTCTGGAAACACCATATATTTT
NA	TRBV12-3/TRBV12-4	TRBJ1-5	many	CASSLAGGRSQPQHF	TGTGCCAGCAGTTTAGCTGGGGGCAGAAGTCAGCCCCAGCATTTT
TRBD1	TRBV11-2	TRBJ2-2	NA	CASSSAGGANTGELFF	TGTGCCAGCAGCTCAGCAGGGGGCGCGAACACCGGGGAGCTGTTTTTT
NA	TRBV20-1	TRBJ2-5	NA	CSADRDPGGTTQYF	TGCAGTGCTGACCGGGATCCCGGTGGAACGACCCAGTACTTC
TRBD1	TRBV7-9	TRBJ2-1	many	CASSVDRPKQFF	TGTGCCAGCAGCGTGGACAGGCCTAAGCAGTTCTTC
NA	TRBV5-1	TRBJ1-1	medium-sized	CASSEGGEEGTEAFF	TGCGCCAGTTCGGAAGGGGGGGAAGAGGGCACTGAAGCTTTCTTT
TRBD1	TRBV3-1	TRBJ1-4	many	CASSQGQGATNEKLFF	TGTGCCAGCAGCCAAGGACAGGGAGCAACTAATGAAAAACTGTTTTTT
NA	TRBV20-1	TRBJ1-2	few	CSAKPLGSGYTF	TGCAGTGCTAAGCCCCTGGGTTCCGGCTACACCTTC
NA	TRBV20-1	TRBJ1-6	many	CSARTRDESSYNSPLHF	TGCAGTGCTAGGACCCGGGACGAAAGCTCCTATAATTCACCCCTCCACTTT
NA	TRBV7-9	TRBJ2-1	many	CASSPSGNEQFF	TGTGCCAGCAGCCCCTCAGGCAATGAGCAGTTCTTC
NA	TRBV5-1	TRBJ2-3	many	CASSLAGFEIDTQYF	TGCGCCAGCAGCTTGGCAGGGTTCGAGATAGATACGCAGTATTTT
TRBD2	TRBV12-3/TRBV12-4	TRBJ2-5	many	CASSSASGGLQETQYF	TGTGCCAGCAGTTCCGCTAGCGGGGGGCTTCAAGAGACCCAGTACTTC
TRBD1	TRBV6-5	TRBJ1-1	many	CASSFSRTGNTEAFF	TGTGCCAGCAGTTTTTCCCGGACAGGGAACACTGAAGCTTTCTTT
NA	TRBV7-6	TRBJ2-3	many	CASSPLPILAGFVYTQYF	TGTGCCAGCAGCCCTCTACCTATACTAGCTGGTTTCGTCTATACGCAGTATTTT
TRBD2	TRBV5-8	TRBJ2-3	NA	CASSLSGAATDTQYF	TGTGCCAGCAGCCTTAGCGGGGCAGCCACAGATACGCAGTATTTT
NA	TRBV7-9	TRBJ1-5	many	CASSLKGSNQPQHF	TGTGCCAGCAGCTTAAAGGGTAGCAATCAGCCCCAGCATTTT
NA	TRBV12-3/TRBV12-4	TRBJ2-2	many	CASSFLVDTGELFF	TGTGCCAGCAGTTTTCTGGTGGACACCGGGGAGCTGTTTTTT
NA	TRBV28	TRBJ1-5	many	CASSRTAQSYQPQHF	TGTGCCAGCAGCCGGACAGCTCAAAGCTATCAGCCCCAGCATTTT
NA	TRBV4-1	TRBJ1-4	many	CASSQTQVATNEKLFF	TGCGCCAGCAGCCAGACGCAGGTCGCAACTAATGAAAAACTGTTTTTT
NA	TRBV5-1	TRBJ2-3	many	CASSSGYSSTDTQYF	TGCGCCAGCAGCTCCGGGTACTCTAGCACAGATACGCAGTATTTT